This T cell receptor (beta chain) was captured in a study of blood T cell repertoires in COVID-19. Study-wide context: The United States, Italy and Spain provided the acute and convalescent COVID-19 samples. Sample material is recorded as cDNA or gDNA derived from T cells, B-cell-depleted T cells, or PBMCs.

The junction had 3 bases not matched to a gene; V was cut back by 5 bases and J by 3 bases. Germline CDR1 reads SGHRS; CDR2 reads YFSETQ. The CDR3 sequence is 15 residues long. Original methodology: Using reference gene primer amplification, nucleated cell counts were estimated. Produced via immunoSEQ multiplex PCR; TCRdb's table is partial and in-frame only. From that table come the V and J calls and clone size; the DNA was used to work out D and trimming. The sample has approximately 76,000 clones, roughly 87% seen once. The V call is TRBV5-1, the J call TRBJ2-6; 9 bases line up with TRBD1. Source material: peripheral blood. This receptor was taken from a man aged 25-45 years with acute or convalescent COVID-19. CDR3 nucleotide sequence: TGCGCCAGCAGGAGGACAGGGGATGGGGCCAACGTCCTGACTTTC. It translates to CASRRTGDGANVLTF.